This is a list of T cell receptor beta chains from one sample in a study of lymphopenia after photon versus proton radiotherapy. Method: immunoSEQ multiplex PCR; TCRdb's copy keeps in-frame clones and lacks some. Of 150,000 or so clones in the sample, approximately 86% were seen once. This material consisted of peripheral blood, taken from a patient treated with photon-based radiotherapy. The receptor set was obtained from a man aged 45-65 years with gastric cancer. CDR3s include the opening cysteine and the closing phenylalanine or tryptophan.

CDR3	V
CASSPPRGSYEQYF	TRBV18
CASSGQGMNTGELFF	TRBV2
CASSSTSGGYEQYF	TRBV9
CASSFVPGLDTGELFF	TRBV7-2
CASSARWDGYGYTF	TRBV6-1
CASSELGSRMRGEAFF	TRBV2
CASSFLLNFGAGAGVQYF	TRBV7-8
CACGGLGLKETQYF	TRBV6-1
CASGVKAGEPYEQYF	TRBV13
CASSVVAGRQYF	TRBV9
CASSQECGRPDEQFF	TRBV4-1
CASSRLAGVDTQYF	TRBV2
CASSQPRTGIYTDTQYF	TRBV4-1
CASSSFRATNSYEQYF	TRBV19
CAWSVFPGEDGELFF	TRBV30
CASSLDGNNEQFF	TRBV7-2
CASSLFGGGNEQFF	TRBV7-8
CASSGPGRGGLFF	TRBV9
CATSRDLGQGAHEQFF	TRBV15
CASSSRGAYF	TRBV2
CSASGYNEQFF	TRBV20-1
CASRVSSGNTIYF	TRBV6-5
CSVQGGDSYNEQFF	TRBV29-1
CSAARADTQYF	TRBV20-1
CASSFRRDNTGELFF	TRBV5-4
CASSALAKSTDTQYF	TRBV6-4
CATSRAGTGGRIEQFF	TRBV15
CASSYGIAGYEQYF	TRBV6-5
CASSVGGEQFF	TRBV2
CASSLGETQYF	TRBV27
CASSLGGLAVSNEQFF	TRBV7-9
CASSLALRTEAFF	TRBV7-2
CATSRDGAANTEAFF	TRBV15
CSVVAGGFGYTF	TRBV29-1
CASSFGQAVYSNQPQHF	TRBV19
CASTSGQFTDTQYF	TRBV6-5
CASSERGWVNEQFF	TRBV6-1
CASSYGGAATNEKLFF	TRBV5-1
CASSVRTASGEQYF	TRBV6-1
CASTPRDSTEKLFF	TRBV5-1
CASSLQDRGYGYTF	TRBV5-6
CASSEAGASNQPQHF	TRBV2
CASSLEREINDEQFF	TRBV5-1
CASSQDQWAGRTDTQYF	TRBV14
CASSGTPNQPQHF	TRBV18
CASNNGRTSYNEQFF	TRBV2
CASSLATGANGYTF	TRBV5-1
CASSQETSRYTGELFF	TRBV4-3
CASSAGGWKRECSDTQYF	TRBV10-1
CASRLTPIHRGGNEQFF	TRBV7-2
CASTRGTGELFF	TRBV5-1
CASRPPASRETQYF	TRBV27